The 3 T cell receptor beta chains given below trace back to one sample, sequenced in a study of cytomegalovirus exposure and HLA in healthy donors. The study ran its PCR with 60 Vbeta and 13 Jbeta primers. The repertoire was sequenced with immunoSEQ multiplex PCR; TCRdb's copy has only in-frame clones and lacks some. The sample lists 180,000 or so clones; about four fifths were seen once. Material for sequencing was PBMCs. Source of these receptors: a woman in her late teens or twenties in good health and CMV-seropositive.

The J gene is TRBJ2-2, the V gene TRBV7-8; TRBD1 agrees at 9 bases. This CDR3 is built from 16 residues. The germline V gene encodes CDR1 SGHVS and CDR2 FQNEAQ. Unmatched junction bases numbered 12, after V lost 5 bases and J lost 8 bases. CDR3 sequence: CASSLFTGGPTGELFF. DNA for the CDR3: TGTGCCAGCAGCCTATTCACAGGGGGCCCCACAGGGGAGCTGTTTTTT.

The chain uses TRBV7-9 and TRBJ1-5; TRBD1 matches at 7 bases. Germline-derived CDR1 and CDR2 are SEHNR and FQNEAQ (reference sequence). Unmatched junction bases numbered 7, after V lost 5 bases and J lost 3 bases. The CDR3 contains 15 residues. CDR3 loop: CASSQGDSFNQPQHF. DNA of the CDR3: TGTGCCAGCAGCCAGGGGGACAGCTTCAATCAGCCCCAGCATTTT.

This chain joins TRBV5-1 and TRBJ2-2; TRBD2 matches at 9 bases. CDR1 is SGHRS and CDR2 is YFSETQ in the germline V gene. CDR3 length equals 18 residues. V lost 0 bases to trimming and J lost 0 bases; unmatched junction nucleotides: 6. The CDR3 nucleotides are TGCGCCAGCAGCTTGGGTGGTAGCGGGGGACCGAACACCGGGGAGCTGTTTTTT. Its translation: CASSLGGSGGPNTGELFF.